The T cell receptor (beta chain) under discussion was sequenced for a study of T-cell memory formation after mild COVID-19. Study-level results: CD4+ contracting clones were found mainly in CM and EM, and CD8+ ones in EMRA.

The CDR3 runs 13 residues. V was shortened by 4 bases and J by 5 bases, with 8 bases between the two germline ends. This clonotype was detected a few times. Its antigen is unknown. TCRdb fed the 5' RACE reads into MiXCR, producing one record per CDR3 protein. The table has roughly 190,000 distinct CDR3 sequences, around 17% seen once; the top ten hold 2.4%. The TCR comes from an adult woman who had mild COVID-19 (a few samples of this study predate the infection). Cell type and time point are not known. What was sequenced was PBMCs or a T cell subset sorted from them (not recorded which). The V call is TRBV12-3 or TRBV12-4, the J call TRBJ2-2, with D tentatively TRBD1 (5 bases). CDR3 nucleotides: TGTGCCAGCAGTTGGACACGAACCGGGGAGCTGTTTTTT. Protein product: CASSWTRTGELFF.